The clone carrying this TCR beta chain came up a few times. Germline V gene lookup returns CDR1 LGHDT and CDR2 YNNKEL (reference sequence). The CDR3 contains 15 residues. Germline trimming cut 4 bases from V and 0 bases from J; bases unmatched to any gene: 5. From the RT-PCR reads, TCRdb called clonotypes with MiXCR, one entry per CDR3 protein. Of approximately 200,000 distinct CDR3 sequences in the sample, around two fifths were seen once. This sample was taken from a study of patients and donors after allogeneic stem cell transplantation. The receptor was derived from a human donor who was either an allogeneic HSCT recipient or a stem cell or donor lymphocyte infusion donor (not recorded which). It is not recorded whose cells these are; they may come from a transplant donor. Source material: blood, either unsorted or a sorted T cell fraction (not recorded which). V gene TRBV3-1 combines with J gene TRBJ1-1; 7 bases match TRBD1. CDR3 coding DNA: TGTGCCAGCAGCCTCTCGACAGGGATGAACACTGAAGCTTTCTTT. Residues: CASSLSTGMNTEAFF.